The clone carrying this T cell receptor beta chain was seen a few times. Its target is not known. This entry comes from a study of identical twins. Regarding the study as a whole: Models came in too low on out-of-frame TCR alpha sharing in monozygotic twins.

Germline CDR1 is SGHDN and CDR2 is FVKESK. The CDR3 spans 13 residues. V was shortened by 0 bases and J by 8 bases, with 8 bases between the two germline ends. One entry per CDR3 protein, called by TCRdb with MiXCR from the 5' RACE reads. The table has just over 450,000 distinct CDR3 sequences, 13% to 15% seen once. A further study also used this sample, focusing on yellow fever vaccine responses in identical twins. That source adds: Vaccine T cell responses of twins reportedly seemed partly convergent and partly personalized.

Sequenced: CD4+ T cells sorted from blood. The source is a woman between 18 and 30 years old in good health. The J gene is TRBJ2-1, the V gene TRBV14; D is unresolved. The CDR3 DNA reads as TGTGCCAGCAGCCAAGACTTGGCGGATGAGCAGTTCTTC. Its protein product is CASSQDLADEQFF.